The 16 T cell receptor beta chains in this list originate from one sample, sequenced in a study of blood T cell repertoires in COVID-19. Some clones are missing from TCRdb's copy, which holds only in-frame ones; the method was immunoSEQ multiplex PCR. The sample has some 140,000 clones, roughly 84% seen once. The source material was PBMCs or T cells enriched from blood (not recorded which). These receptors were collected from a man in his forties or fifties with acute COVID-19.

Here the CDR3 reads CASSYRTGVETQYF. CDR3 coding DNA: TGTGCCAGCAGTTACCGGACAGGGGTGGAGACCCAGTACTTC. V gene TRBV6-5 combines with J gene TRBJ2-5; 9 positions agree with TRBD1. The CDR3 contains 14 residues. Germline CDR1 and CDR2: MNHEY and SVGAGI. V dropped 2 bases and J dropped 5; count of bases not matched to a gene: 3.

This chain connects TRBV30 to TRBJ2-4; maybe TRBD2 (5 bases). The CDR3 contains 12 residues. Between the trimmed V and J ends, which lost 2 bases and 5 bases, there was a span of 7 bases. The germline CDR1 and CDR2 sequences are GTSNPN and SVGIG (reference sequence). CDR3 protein: CAWSRLQNIQYF. CDR3 nucleotides: TGTGCCTGGAGTCGACTACAAAACATTCAGTACTTC.

The rearrangement joins TRBV4-1 to TRBJ2-1, with TRBD1 matching 7 bases. There are 15 residues in the CDR3. With 3 bases clipped from V and 3 bases from J, the junction kept 5 bases outside the gene matches. CDR1 and CDR2 (germline): MGHRA, YSYEKL. This CDR3 reads CASSHGQVNYNEQFF. The CDR3 coding sequence is TGCGCCAGCAGCCACGGACAGGTAAACTACAATGAGCAGTTCTTC.

V is TRBV9 and J is TRBJ2-7; weak D call: TRBD2 (5 bases). The CDR3 consists of 12 residues. Germline CDR1 and CDR2: SGDLS and YYNGEE. Trimming stripped 5 bases from V and 3 bases from J, with 9 bases between. The CDR3 DNA reads TGTGCCAGCAGTGACGGGAACTACGAGCAGTACTTC. This translates into CASSDGNYEQYF.

The chain recombines TRBV27 with TRBJ2-3; 8 bases agree with TRBD2. There are 16 residues in the CDR3. The germline gives CDR1 MNHEY, CDR2 SMNVEV (reference sequence). The trim removed 7 bases at V and 6 bases at J, leaving 15 bases unmatched. The CDR3: CASTGGAGTRGDTQYF. For the CDR3, the DNA is TGTGCCAGCACCGGGGGGGCGGGAACCCGGGGCGATACGCAGTATTTT.

The rearrangement links TRBV27 to TRBJ2-1, with 9 positions matching TRBD2. The V gene's germline CDR1 is MNHEY and CDR2 SMNVEV (reference sequence). Trimming took 6 bases from V and 4 from J; bases not matched to a gene: 10. The CDR3 extends over 16 amino acids. The CDR3 protein is CASRLTLTSGYNEQFF. The CDR3 nucleotides are TGTGCCAGCAGGCTTACTCTGACTAGCGGTTACAATGAGCAGTTCTTC.

V is TRBV7-2 and J is TRBJ1-2; possibly TRBD1 for D (6 bases). Germline-derived CDR1 and CDR2 are SGHTA and FQGNSA. Deletions cut 5 bases from V and 8 bases from J, with 18 bases between. There are 14 residues in the CDR3. CDR3 in DNA: TGTGCCAGCAGCCCCAGCGGGGGGCGGCGAGGCTACACCTTC. Encoded protein: CASSPSGGRRGYTF.

This rearrangement joins TRBV14 to TRBJ2-1; 7 bases are a match to TRBD2. Losses at the gene ends were 2 bases for V and 7 bases for J; bases not matched to a gene: 14. Germline V gene sequence: CDR1 SGHDN, CDR2 FVKESK. CDR3 length equals 17 residues. CDR3 sequence reads: CASSQYWGGTTANEQFF. Written as DNA, the CDR3 is TGTGCCAGCAGCCAATATTGGGGCGGGACTACCGCAAATGAGCAGTTCTTC. The variable domain in full, with the rest retrieved from reference TRBV14 and TRBJ2-1, is EAGVTQFPSHSVIEKGQTVTLRCDPISGHDNLYWYRRVMGKEIKFLLHFVKESKQDESGMPNNRFLAERTGGTYSTLKVQPAELEDSGVYFCASSQYWGGTTANEQFFGPGTRLTVL.

This chain connects TRBV10-3 to TRBJ2-7; 10 bases match TRBD1. The CDR3 sequence is 13 residues long. J gave up 6 bases and V 10 bases, and 9 bases lay outside the gene matches. Germline V CDR1 and CDR2: ENHRY, SYGVKD. CDR3 protein: CATTGTGVLEQYF. The CDR3 DNA follows: TGTGCCACCACCGGGACAGGGGTTCTCGAGCAGTACTTC.

This clone was counted once. The chain is built from TRBV28 and TRBJ2-1; 7 bases agree with TRBD1. Germline V gene data show CDR1 as MDHEN and CDR2 as SYDVKM. V lost 6 bases to trimming and J lost 13 bases; unmatched junction nucleotides: 18. CDR3 length equals 15 residues. The CDR3: CASSSTGTYQETQFF. Here the CDR3 DNA reads TGTGCCAGCAGCTCGACAGGGACGTACCAAGAGACCCAGTTCTTC. Based on the CDR3 plus reference TRBV28 and TRBJ2-1, the full variable domain is DVKVTQSSRYLVKRTGEKVFLECVQDMDHENMFWYRQDPGLGLRLIYFSYDVKMKEKGDIPEGYSVSREKKERFSLILESASTNQTSMYLCASSSTGTYQETQFFGPGTRLTVL.

The table lists this clone with a count of one. This chain joins TRBV30 and TRBJ1-1; 12 bases align to TRBD1. The germline V gene has CDR1 GTSNPN and CDR2 SVGIG (reference sequence). V shed 1 base, J shed 1 base, and the junction held 7 bases outside the gene matches. The CDR3 spans 17 residues. For the CDR3, the DNA is TGTGCCTGGAGTGCCACCGGGACAGGGGGCCGGAACACTGAAGCTTTCTTT. It codes for CAWSATGTGGRNTEAFF.

This clone was observed a few times. The chain has TRBV9 and TRBJ1-2; 8 nucleotides align to TRBD1. Germline loops: CDR1 SGDLS, CDR2 YYNGEE. There are 15 residues in the CDR3. J lost 4 bases, V lost 3 bases, and 8 bases had no gene match. This CDR3 is CASSGGVRGPYGYTF. The DNA for the CDR3 is TGTGCCAGCAGCGGAGGAGTCAGGGGGCCCTATGGCTACACCTTC.

V and J are TRBV28 and TRBJ2-6, with D possibly being TRBD2 (6 bases). Germline CDR1 MDHEN, CDR2 SYDVKM. There are 17 residues in the CDR3. V lost 3 bases, J lost 2 bases, and 14 bases lay in between. Written as DNA, the CDR3 is TGTGCCAGCAGTTTGCTCGGGGGTTTAGCTGGGGCCAACGTCCTGACTTTC. It codes for CASSLLGGLAGANVLTF.

The chain employs TRBV4-1 and TRBJ1-4, with a tentative D call TRBD1 (5 bases). V was pared by 1 base and J by 14 bases, with 14 bases between. The CDR3 sequence is 13 residues long. The V gene's germline CDR1 is MGHRA and CDR2 YSYEKL. The CDR3 sequence: CASSQVGLLGLFF. For the CDR3, the DNA is TGCGCCAGCAGCCAAGTGGGACTCCTGGGGCTGTTTTTT.

The chain links TRBV30 to TRBJ1-6, with D hard to call. Trimming shortened V by 3 bases and J by 4 bases, and 7 bases separated the two germline ends. CDR1 and CDR2 from the germline V gene are GTSNPN and SVGIG (reference sequence). The CDR3 contains 13 residues. The CDR3 sequence: CAWSEKYNSPLHF. The DNA of the CDR3 is TGTGCCTGGAGCGAGAAATATAATTCACCCCTCCACTTT.

The V call is TRBV9, the J call TRBJ1-5; D might be TRBD1 (5 bases). Trimming took off 0 bases at V and 3 bases at J, with 7 bases between the two ends. CDR1 and CDR2 from the germline V gene are SGDLS and YYNGEE. CDR3 length equals 14 residues. The CDR3 loop reads CASSVGDYNQPQHF. CDR3 nucleotides: TGTGCCAGCAGCGTAGGGGACTACAATCAGCCCCAGCATTTT.